The sequence of this T cell receptor (beta chain) was determined in a study of beta chain features in type 1 diabetes. Sequencing targeted expressed TCRB transcripts, as all isolated RNA had been reverse transcribed. TCRdb's table, derived via immunoSEQ multiplex PCR, lists solely in-frame clones and lacks some. The top ten hold 0.023% of the sample, which has over 700,000 clones, roughly a sixth seen once. With V trimmed by 2 bases and J by 11 bases, 7 bases remained unmatched. The CDR3 is 13 amino acids. CDR1 and CDR2 from the germline V gene are SQVTM and ANQGSEA. The TCR comes from a woman aged 18 to 35 in good health. Sequencing was done on a sample of naive CD4+ T cells from blood. V is TRBV29-1 and J is TRBJ2-1; TRBD2 aligns across 9 bases. DNA for the CDR3: TGCAGCGTTGAAAGGCGGGAGGGAGGGCAGCAGTTCTTC. Amino acids: CSVERREGGQQFF.